This T cell receptor beta chain was sequenced for a study of Ad26.COV2.S vaccination and SARS-CoV-2 variants. The wider study: Among those in the COV1001 Ad26.COV2.S trial arm was the donor.

CDR1 and CDR2 (germline): SGHAT, FQNNGV. The V gene lost 5 bases and the J gene lost 14 bases, with 18 bases spanning the gap. The CDR3 extends over 12 amino acids. Noted treatment: around 19 received Ad26.COV2.S at low or high dose, single or two shots; 5 received placebo; per-sample allocation not given. Sampling happened 63 days after the first vaccine or placebo injection. TCRdb's copy holds only in-frame clones and misses some; the assay was immunoSEQ multiplex PCR. The sample shows some 300,000 clones, roughly 84% of them seen only once. This TCR was sampled from a person aged 18-60 years who received the Ad26.COV2.S COVID-19 vaccine or a placebo. The rearrangement links TRBV11-2 to TRBJ1-1, with a possible D match to TRBD1 (5 bases). The input for sequencing was peripheral blood, taken in a trial of Ad26.COV2.S vaccine versus placebo. The CDR3 region is CASSGGLAGGFF. In DNA, the CDR3 is TGTGCCAGCAGCGGGGGACTCGCCGGTGGGTTCTTT.